This T cell receptor beta chain came from a study of response to subunit inactivated influenza vaccine. TCRdb itself ran the RT-PCR reads through MiXCR, one entry per CDR3 protein. The sample holds some 570,000 distinct CDR3 sequences, about 11% seen once. About this clonotype itself: Given a much more abundant clone one base away, this may be a read error.

The CDR3 contains 11 residues. These data were likewise used in another study, on T cells expressing NK-cell markers. This second report adds: 5'RACE template switching with UMIs generated TCR beta cDNA. It was from sorted CD3+CD56+NKG2C+, CD3+CD56+NKG2C- and CD3+CD56-NKG2C+ T cells that TCR beta repertoires came.

The chain carries TRBV12-3 or TRBV12-4 and TRBJ1-1; D remains unclear. Sequencing used PBMCs from blood, obtained on the day of vaccination. The clonotype was recovered from a man aged 50 to 60 who received an inactivated influenza vaccine. DNA of the CDR3: TGTGCCAGCAGTTTAACGACCGAAGCTCTCTTT. It is translated as CASSLTTEALF.